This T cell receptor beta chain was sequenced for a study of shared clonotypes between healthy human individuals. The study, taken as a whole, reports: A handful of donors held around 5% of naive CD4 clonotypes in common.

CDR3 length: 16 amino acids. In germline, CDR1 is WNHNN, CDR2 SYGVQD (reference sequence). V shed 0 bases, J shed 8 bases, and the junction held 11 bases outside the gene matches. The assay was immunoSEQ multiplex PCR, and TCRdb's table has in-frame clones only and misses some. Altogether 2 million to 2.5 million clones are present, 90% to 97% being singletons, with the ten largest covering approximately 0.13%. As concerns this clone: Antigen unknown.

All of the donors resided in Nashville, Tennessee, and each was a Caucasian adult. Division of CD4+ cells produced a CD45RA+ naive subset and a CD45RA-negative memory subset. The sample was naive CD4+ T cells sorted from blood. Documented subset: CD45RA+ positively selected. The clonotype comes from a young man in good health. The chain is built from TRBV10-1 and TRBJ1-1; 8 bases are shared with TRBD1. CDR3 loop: CASSESRAGQGEEAFF. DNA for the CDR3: TGCGCCAGCAGTGAGTCAAGGGCCGGACAGGGCGAAGAAGCTTTCTTT.